These T cell receptor beta chains were read from a single sample in a study of CXCR3-negative and CXCR3-positive naive CD8 T cells. TCRdb derives one entry per CDR3 protein from the 5' RACE reads, leaving out DNA. In total, the table holds over 55,000 distinct CDR3 sequences. Sequencing used naive CXCR3+ CD8+ T cells from blood. The receptors were gathered from a human donor in good health. Some clones in this sample may be carry-over from other donors' samples. The CDR3 runs from the conserved cysteine through the conserved F or W. The order of the fields is J gene, V gene, CDR3 protein.

TRBJ2-1 TRBV10-3 CAISDPPGSGGEQFF
TRBJ2-3 TRBV13 CASSSGSSTDTQYF
TRBJ2-5 TRBV29-1 CSVPGTVDQGTQYF
TRBJ2-3 TRBV11-2 CASSSDLQPDTQYF
TRBJ2-7 TRBV29-1 CSVERDSQSYEQYF
TRBJ2-7 TRBV15 CATSRDSGVSYEQYF
TRBJ1-1 TRBV29-1 CSVELWAGEAFF
TRBJ2-1 TRBV29-1 CSPSPRNEQFF
TRBJ2-1 TRBV29-1 CSVVLWEGHKYNEQFF
TRBJ2-7 TRBV7-8 CASSQPRTSGGFLSSYEQYF
TRBJ2-7 TRBV7-6 CASSFSGILYEQYF
TRBJ1-1 TRBV7-9 CASSLVLGMNTEAFF
TRBJ2-1 TRBV13 CASSPTGTSGGSEQFF
TRBJ1-1 TRBV9 CASSQGERVMNTEAFF
TRBJ1-5 TRBV7-3 CASSLYPGQPQHF
TRBJ2-7 TRBV6-2/TRBV6-3 CASTNPRTSFHEQYF